These 31 T cell receptor beta chains came from one sample sequenced in a study of blood T cell repertoires in COVID-19. Data came from immunoSEQ multiplex PCR; TCRdb stores just in-frame clones and leaves some out. The profile covers about 180,000 clones, with 88% appearing a single time and 4% to 5% taken by the ten largest. Sequenced input: peripheral blood. These receptors all come from a woman aged 30 to 39 with acute or convalescent COVID-19.

V is TRBV27 and J is TRBJ2-1; 9 nucleotides line up with TRBD1. Per the germline V gene, CDR1 is MNHEY and CDR2 is SMNVEV (reference sequence). Losses at the gene ends were 3 bases for V and 5 bases for J; bases not matched to a gene: 8. This CDR3 comprises 16 residues. The CDR3 loop is CASSFSGTGSNNEQFF. As DNA, the CDR3 is TGTGCCAGCAGTTTTTCCGGGACAGGGTCAAACAATGAGCAGTTCTTC.

Only a few counts were recorded for this clone. The J gene is TRBJ1-2, the V gene TRBV6-5; D remains ambiguous. Germline V gene lookup returns CDR1 MNHEY and CDR2 SVGAGI. The CDR3 is 13 residues long. Trimming cost V 6 bases and J 4 bases, with 12 bases left between them. The CDR3 DNA reads TGTGCCAGCAGAAAACAATCGCTCTATGGCTACACCTTC. Protein product: CASRKQSLYGYTF.

The genes are TRBV24-1 and TRBJ2-5; TRBD1 might be the D (6 bases). Trimming removed 4 bases at V and 4 bases at J, with 15 bases between. CDR3 length: 15 residues. The germline V gene has CDR1 KGHDR and CDR2 SFDVKD. CDR3 sequence reads: CATSDPRGEGETQYF. For the CDR3, the DNA is TGTGCCACCAGTGACCCCAGGGGTGAGGGAGAGACCCAGTACTTC.

V gene TRBV11-2 combines with J gene TRBJ2-1; D unresolved. This CDR3 has 14 residues. CDR1 SGHAT and CDR2 FQNNGV come from the germline V gene. The V and J ends lost 0 bases and 6 bases respectively, with 9 bases between them. CDR3 in DNA: TGTGCCAGCAGCTTAGATCGGTTTCTCAATGAGCAGTTCTTC. Protein sequence: CASSLDRFLNEQFF.

The rearrangement joins TRBV5-1 to TRBJ2-1; 7 bases are a match to TRBD2. The V gene end was trimmed by 3 bases and the J gene end by 3 bases; junction bases not matched to a gene: 9. Germline CDR1 reads SGHRS; CDR2 reads YFSETQ. CDR3 size: 16 residues. Here the CDR3 DNA reads TGCGCCAGCAGCTATTCAGGGACTACCAGCTACAATGAGCAGTTCTTC. Translated, it gives CASSYSGTTSYNEQFF.

The chain recombines TRBV30 with TRBJ1-1; TRBD1 matches at 10 bases. The CDR3 runs 11 residues. Losses at the gene ends were 6 bases for V and 6 bases for J; bases not matched to a gene: 1. CDR1 and CDR2 (germline): GTSNPN, SVGIG (reference sequence). CDR3 nucleotides: TGTGCCTGCGACAGGGGGCCTGAAGCTTTCTTT. Translated: CACDRGPEAFF.

This rearrangement joins TRBV25-1 to TRBJ2-3; D perhaps matches TRBD2 (6 bases). V shed 1 base and J shed 5 bases, with 13 bases lying between them. The CDR3 sequence is 15 residues long. Germline CDR1 MGHDK, CDR2 SYGVNS. The CDR3 DNA reads TGTGCCAGCAGTGAATTAGGCGGGGCGGGAGATACGCAGTATTTT. Translating gives CASSELGGAGDTQYF.

V is TRBV25-1 and J is TRBJ2-3; tentatively, D is TRBD2 (6 bases). Germline V gene lookup returns CDR1 MGHDK and CDR2 SYGVNS. The V end was cut by 2 bases, the J end by 0 bases, with 15 bases between. The CDR3 consists of 17 residues. The DNA for the CDR3 is TGTGCCAGCAGTGAAGACCACGGGGGATCTAGCACAGATACGCAGTATTTT. Its protein is CASSEDHGGSSTDTQYF.

The V and J genes are TRBV5-8 and TRBJ1-5; the match to TRBD1 covers 8 bases. This CDR3 contains 15 residues. Germline loops: CDR1 SGHTS, CDR2 YDEGEE. J gave up 2 bases and V 4 bases, and 5 bases lay outside the gene matches. CDR3 sequence reads: CASSPRGRGNQPQHF. The CDR3 DNA reads as TGTGCCAGCAGCCCCAGGGGGCGAGGCAATCAGCCCCAGCATTTT.

This sequence joins TRBV11-3 and TRBJ2-1; 8 bases agree with TRBD2. V shed 3 bases and J 9 bases; nucleotides not matched to a gene: 1. CDR1 is SGHNT, CDR2 YENEEA, per germline. The CDR3 extends over 12 amino acids. The chain's CDR3 is CASSLLAGEQFF. For the CDR3, the DNA is TGTGCCAGCAGCTTGCTAGCGGGTGAGCAGTTCTTC.

The chain links TRBV7-9 to TRBJ2-7; D is perhaps TRBD1 (6 bases). From germline, CDR1 is SEHNR and CDR2 FQNEAQ (reference sequence). The V and J ends lost 5 bases and 3 bases respectively, with 17 bases between them. This CDR3 contains 15 residues. This chain's CDR3 is CASSTYRDLNYEQYF. CDR3 sequence (DNA): TGTGCCAGCAGCACTTACAGGGATCTAAACTACGAGCAGTACTTC.

The rearrangement joins TRBV6-1 to TRBJ1-1, with 7 bases that match TRBD1. The V segment lost 3 bases and the J segment 7 bases; nucleotides outside the gene matches: 2. The germline CDR1 and CDR2 sequences are MNHNS and SASEGT. The CDR3 has 12 amino acids. Here the CDR3 DNA reads TGTGCCAGCAGTGAGACAGGGTTTGAAGCTTTCTTT. It specifies CASSETGFEAFF.

The chain recombines TRBV30 with TRBJ1-1; the D gene is possibly TRBD1 (5 bases). The V and J ends lost 0 bases and 11 bases respectively, with 10 bases between them. The CDR3 runs to 11 residues. From germline, CDR1 is GTSNPN and CDR2 SVGIG (reference sequence). DNA for the CDR3: TGTGCCTGGAGTGTTCGGCGGGGGGCTTTCTTT. Translation gives CAWSVRRGAFF.

This rearrangement joins TRBV28 to TRBJ1-1; D is uncertain. V was shortened by 2 bases and J by 11 bases, with 15 bases between the two germline ends. The CDR3 has 13 residues. The germline CDR1 and CDR2 sequences are MDHEN and SYDVKM. The CDR3 protein is CASSLLVLVKAFF. In nucleotides, the CDR3 is TGTGCCAGCAGTTTACTAGTCCTCGTGAAGGCTTTCTTT.

The V gene is TRBV12-5, the J gene TRBJ2-5; 9 bases agree with TRBD1. CDR1 LGHNT and CDR2 FRNRAP come from the germline V gene. This CDR3 region has 14 residues. V shed 6 bases, J shed 7 bases, and the junction held 9 bases outside the gene matches. CDR3 bases: TGTGCTAGTGGACAGGGGACAGGGTATGGGACCCAGTACTTC. It specifies CASGQGTGYGTQYF. Combining the CDR3 with reference TRBV12-5 and TRBJ2-5 gives the whole variable domain DARVTQTPRHKVTEMGQEVTMRCQPILGHNTVFWYRQTMMQGLELLAYFRNRAPLDDSGMPKDRFSAEMPDATLATLKIQPSEPRDSAVYFCASGQGTGYGTQYFGPGTRLLVL.

This clone was seen more than once but under ten times. The rearrangement joins TRBV12-5 to TRBJ1-2; D remains ambiguous. Germline V gives CDR1 LGHNT, CDR2 FRNRAP. This CDR3 region has 13 residues. V was cut by 0 bases and J by 8 bases, with 10 bases left in between. CDR3 nucleotides: TGTGCTAGTGGTTTGGTAGCAGGCCACGGCTACACCTTC. Translating it yields CASGLVAGHGYTF. The full variable domain, its missing parts supplied by reference TRBV12-5 and TRBJ1-2, is DARVTQTPRHKVTEMGQEVTMRCQPILGHNTVFWYRQTMMQGLELLAYFRNRAPLDDSGMPKDRFSAEMPDATLATLKIQPSEPRDSAVYFCASGLVAGHGYTFGSGTRLTVV.

The chain recombines TRBV19 with TRBJ1-5; D not resolved. CDR1 and CDR2 (germline): LNHDA, SQIVND (reference sequence). The CDR3 loop spans 13 amino acids. V was trimmed by 3 bases and J by 7 bases, leaving 10 bases between them. CDR3 region: CASSMGEEQPQHF. CDR3 in DNA: TGTGCCAGTAGTATGGGAGAGGAGCAGCCCCAGCATTTT.

The chain combines TRBV11-3 with TRBJ2-7; 7 nucleotides match TRBD1. J was trimmed by 3 bases and V by 4 bases; bases with no gene match: 9. Germline values: CDR1 SGHNT, CDR2 YENEEA. The CDR3 consists of 15 residues. CDR3 loop: CASSSGTVANYEQYF. The CDR3 DNA follows: TGTGCCAGCAGCTCAGGGACAGTCGCGAACTACGAGCAGTACTTC. The whole variable domain, remainder taken from reference TRBV11-3 and TRBJ2-7, is EAGVVQSPRYKIIEKKQPVAFWCNPISGHNTLYWYLQNLGQGPELLIRYENEEAVDDSQLPKDRFSAERLKGVDSTLKIQPAELGDSAVYLCASSSGTVANYEQYFGPGTRLTVT.

The chain links TRBV5-1 to TRBJ2-7, with 8 bases fitting TRBD1. Germline CDR1 reads SGHRS; CDR2 reads YFSETQ. J was trimmed by 2 bases and V by 4 bases; bases with no gene match: 2. This CDR3 spans 13 amino acids. The CDR3 nucleotides are TGCGCCAGCAGCCGGGGACAGGCCTACGAGCAGTACTTC. It is translated as CASSRGQAYEQYF.

This sequence joins TRBV5-1 and TRBJ1-2, with D possibly being TRBD1 (6 bases). V dropped 3 bases and J dropped 4 bases, with 13 bases sitting between them. CDR3 length: 14 amino acids. Germline CDR1 reads SGHRS; CDR2 reads YFSETQ. In DNA, the CDR3 is TGCGCCAGCAGCTCCACAGGGACTAGCTATGGCTACACCTTC. Translating gives CASSSTGTSYGYTF.

The rearrangement joins TRBV5-1 to TRBJ2-5, with a weak D call TRBD1 (6 bases). CDR3 length: 14 amino acids. V was shortened by 0 bases and J by 5 bases, with 11 bases between the two germline ends. Germline loops: CDR1 SGHRS, CDR2 YFSETQ. CDR3 sequence reads: CASSLETRGETQYF. The CDR3, as DNA: TGCGCCAGCAGCTTGGAGACAAGGGGGGAGACCCAGTACTTC.

This clone showed up just once. CDR3 DNA: TGTGCCAGCAGTGAATCGCCCCGAGAGGAGGAAGTACTCGAGCAGTACTTC. Amino acids: CASSESPREEEVLEQYF. The chain is built from TRBV25-1 and TRBJ2-7, with D tentatively TRBD2 (5 bases). The V end lost 1 base, the J end lost 6 bases, and 22 bases lay between the germline ends. Germline V gene lookup returns CDR1 MGHDK and CDR2 SYGVNS. The CDR3 contains 17 residues.

The rearrangement joins TRBV3-1 (or the pseudogene TRBV3-2) to TRBJ1-1; possibly TRBD1 for D (6 bases). From germline, CDR1 is LGHDT and CDR2 YNNKEL (reference sequence). This CDR3 contains 16 residues. Trimming stripped 1 base from V and 5 bases from J, with 17 bases between. In nucleotides, the CDR3 is TGTGCCAGCAGCCAAGCGGCGGGGGGCGCTGCGACTGAAGCTTTCTTT. Protein product: CASSQAAGGAATEAFF.

The sample holds one count of this clone. The V gene is TRBV2, the J gene TRBJ2-1; 13 bases map to TRBD2. The CDR3 consists of 16 residues. The J segment lost 6 bases and the V segment lost 2 bases, leaving 4 bases of the junction unmatched. CDR1 and CDR2 (germline): SNHLY, FYNNEI. The CDR3 nucleotides are TGTGCCAGCAGTGAAACTAGCGGGAGGGCCGTCAATGAGCAGTTCTTC. Protein: CASSETSGRAVNEQFF.

This CDR3 reads CASSLKFGVGQAAFF. The DNA for the CDR3 is TGTGCCAGCAGCTTAAAATTTGGGGTCGGACAAGCAGCTTTCTTT. V usage is TRBV11-3 and J usage is TRBJ1-1, with D maybe TRBD1 (5 bases). V lost 2 bases, J lost 10 bases, and 20 bases lay in between. CDR1 and CDR2 from the germline V gene are SGHNT and YENEEA. The CDR3 extends over 15 amino acids.

This chain uses TRBV5-1 with TRBJ2-5; 10 bases agree with TRBD2. The CDR3 spans 15 residues. Looked up from germline, CDR1 is SGHRS and CDR2 is YFSETQ. V lost 0 bases, J lost 2 bases, and 1 base stayed unmatched. In nucleotides, the CDR3 is TGCGCCAGCAGCTTGGTTAGCGGGAGGCAAGAGACCCAGTACTTC. Protein product: CASSLVSGRQETQYF.

The V call is TRBV25-1, the J call TRBJ1-5, with D tentatively TRBD1 (5 bases). Germline assignment: CDR1 MGHDK and CDR2 SYGVNS. V lost 6 bases, J lost 5 bases, and 8 bases lay in between. This CDR3 spans 12 amino acids. The CDR3 coding sequence is TGTGCCAGCAGGGGGCTCGATCAGCCCCAGCATTTT. It is translated as CASRGLDQPQHF.

This sequence joins TRBV9 and TRBJ2-1, with D perhaps TRBD2 (5 bases). This CDR3 spans 13 amino acids. Germline values: CDR1 SGDLS, CDR2 YYNGEE. Trimming took 0 bases from V and 10 from J, leaving 11 bases between them. The CDR3 loop reads CASSVGSGTEQFF. The CDR3 nucleotides are TGTGCCAGCAGCGTAGGGAGCGGTACAGAGCAGTTCTTC.

The rearrangement joins TRBV6-2 or TRBV6-3 to TRBJ1-2; 7 bases map to TRBD1. Germline-derived CDR1 and CDR2 are MNHEY and SVGEGT. V trimming: 3 bases; J trimming: 4 bases; junction bases outside the gene matches: 8. This CDR3 is built from 15 residues. The CDR3 sequence is CASSYWAGGSYGYTF. In DNA, the CDR3 is TGTGCCAGCAGTTATTGGGCAGGGGGTAGCTATGGCTACACCTTC.

This clone occurred a few times. The chain joins TRBV29-1 to TRBJ1-4, with D possibly being TRBD1 (6 bases). The CDR3 extends over 12 amino acids. The V and J ends lost 1 base and 7 bases respectively, with 7 bases between them. The germline gives CDR1 SQVTM, CDR2 ANQGSEA. In DNA, the CDR3 is TGCAGCGTTGAAGTAGGGGGTGAAAAACTGTTTTTT. It encodes CSVEVGGEKLFF.

The genes are TRBV2 and TRBJ1-5; D is unresolved. Germline CDR1 is SNHLY and CDR2 is FYNNEI. This CDR3 region has 13 residues. The V end lost 5 bases, the J end lost 4 bases, and 9 bases lay between the germline ends. The CDR3 DNA reads TGTGCCAGCAGTAAAAACAATAATCAGCCCCAGCATTTT. Residues: CASSKNNNQPQHF. The variable domain in full, completed from reference TRBV2 and TRBJ1-5, reads EPEVTQTPSHQVTQMGQEVILRCVPISNHLYFYWYRQILGQKVEFLVSFYNNEISEKSEIFDDQFSVERPDGSNFTLKIRSTKLEDSAMYFCASSKNNNQPQHFGDGTRLSIL.